The 4 T cell receptor beta chains below all came from one sample that was sequenced in a study of blood T cell repertoires in COVID-19 (dated by TCRdb to 2020 to 2021). Libraries were made using the immunoSEQ multiplex PCR assay. The source is immuneACCESS, and TCRdb retained only in-frame sequences with V and J called. Part of the clones is not carried over; for the studies checked, unresolved V genes explain less than half of this, and the remainder is unexplained. The table for this sample lists 150,000 to 200,000 clones; 85% to 95% of them were counted only once. Around 4.6% of the sample goes to the ten largest clones. The sequencing sample was made of peripheral blood. The receptors shown here come from a woman aged 45-65 years with acute or convalescent COVID-19.

V is TRBV9 and J is TRBJ1-1; 11 nucleotides match TRBD1. CDR1 and CDR2 from the germline V gene are SGDLS and YYNGEE. CDR3 size: 15 residues. The V and J ends lost 3 bases and 9 bases, in that order; junction bases with no gene match: 10. The CDR3 region has the DNA TGTGCCAGCAGCGCTACCCCTGGACAGGGGGCTCAAGCTTTCTTT. Residues: CASSATPGQGAQAFF.

The rearrangement uses TRBV11-2 and TRBJ2-2; 7 nucleotides match TRBD1. V trimming: 5 bases; J trimming: 4 bases; junction bases outside the gene matches: 4. The V gene's germline CDR1 is SGHAT and CDR2 FQNNGV. This CDR3 has 14 amino acids. CDR3 amino acids: CASSQDRVTGELFF. The CDR3 bases are TGTGCCAGCAGCCAAGACAGGGTCACCGGGGAGCTGTTTTTT.

The chain uses TRBV25-1 and TRBJ2-2; a possible D gene is TRBD1 (6 bases). CDR3 length: 16 amino acids. V shed 5 bases and J shed 2 bases, with 15 bases lying between them. From germline, CDR1 is MGHDK and CDR2 SYGVNS. The CDR3: CASSSTGLVNTGELFF. CDR3 coding DNA: TGTGCCAGCAGTAGCACAGGGCTCGTTAACACCGGGGAGCTGTTTTTT.

CDR3 sequence (DNA): TGTGCCAGCAGTCCCGGACAGGGGCGGGCCGAGACCCAGTACTTC. Its translation: CASSPGQGRAETQYF. The V and J genes are TRBV6-5 and TRBJ2-5; 9 nucleotides line up with TRBD1. The germline V gene encodes CDR1 MNHEY and CDR2 SVGAGI. This CDR3 is 15 amino acids long. Trimming removed 5 bases from V and 5 bases from J; junction bases left unmatched: 9.